This is a list of T cell receptor beta chains from one sample in a study of long-term antiretroviral therapy in people with HIV. Profiled with immunoSEQ multiplex PCR; TCRdb holds only in-frame clones, not every one. The table lists 15,000 to 20,000 clones, 80% to 90% of them singletons, with about 17% in the top ten. The specimen was unsorted PBMCs, collected 0.6 years after starting antiretroviral therapy. These receptors were taken from a woman aged 18-30 years with HIV. The CDR3 runs from the conserved cysteine through the conserved F or W.

V gene,CDR3 length,CDR3 protein
TRBV7-9,12,CASSLGTGGYTF
TRBV4-2,17,CASSLAGDLSGANVLTF
TRBV7-6,16,CASSLSSSGVYNEQFF
TRBV4-3,13,CASSSGRNTEAFF
TRBV4-3,18,CASSRRLVGAGGQETQYF
TRBV25-1,12,CASSTGTGEAFF
TRBV19,14,CASRDRGQFYGYTF
TRBV5-1,15,CASSTGTVMNTEAFF
TRBV28,16,CASSLCFREGPCEQFF
TRBV19,17,CATSREGDVSGANVLTF
TRBV9,16,CASSVVGGGFVDEQFF
TRBV5-8,14,CASSLTGYRNTIYF
TRBV7-3,13,CASSSGPSYEQYF
TRBV27,14,CASSFSPELYGYTF
TRBV9,14,CASSGGTGAGEQYF
TRBV7-9,12,CASSLETGNAFF
TRBV29-1,14,CSVVGTPANYGYTF
TRBV2,15,CASSSPSGGINEQFF
TRBV27,15,CASRDTIMTANEQFF
TRBV5-5,15,CASSWGTGDNSPLHF
TRBV28,16,CASSFPAWSGSYEQYF
TRBV5-1,12,CASSLVNTEAFF
TRBV5-6,14,CASSLPGTGEGTFF
TRBV28,16,CASSGRFGRANYGYTF
TRBV6-1,12,CASPGGFHEQYF
TRBV7-2,15,CASSLVSGRLDGYTF
TRBV7-2,16,CASSERPAGARTEAFF